This passage covers 14 T cell receptor beta chains from one sample sequenced in a study of identifying expanded T cells in peripheral blood. The data were produced by immunoSEQ multiplex PCR, yet TCRdb's version contains in-frame clones alone and is incomplete. Of about 110,000 clones in the sample, about 87% were seen once. The sequenced material came from blood. These receptors were taken from a person between 18 and 70 years old in good health.

The chain uses TRBV5-4 and TRBJ1-5; 9 bases match TRBD1. V lost 1 base and J lost 3; bases outside the gene matches: 5. The CDR3 sequence is 16 residues long. Germline CDR1 reads SGHNT; CDR2 reads YYREEE (reference sequence). CDR3 in DNA: TGTGCCAGCAGCTTGACCGGGACAGGGATCAATCAGCCCCAGCATTTT. This encodes CASSLTGTGINQPQHF.

This clone showed up just once. The chain couples TRBV28 to TRBJ2-5, with 10 bases matching TRBD1. There are 17 residues in the CDR3. V dropped 3 bases and J dropped 2; count of bases not matched to a gene: 9. Germline values: CDR1 MDHEN, CDR2 SYDVKM. CDR3 DNA sequence: TGTGCCAGCAGTTTGAGACAGGGGGCGAGTGGGCAAGAGACCCAGTACTTC. Its translation is CASSLRQGASGQETQYF.

The rearrangement joins TRBV28 to TRBJ1-2; D unresolved. V lost 3 bases and J 1 base, leaving 9 bases between the germline ends. Germline V gene lookup returns CDR1 MDHEN and CDR2 SYDVKM. The CDR3 is made up of 14 amino acids. The CDR3 protein is CASSLPGFNYGYTF. The CDR3 bases are TGTGCCAGCAGTTTGCCAGGTTTTAACTATGGCTACACCTTC.

The CDR3 loop reads CASSRTDYGYTF. As DNA, the CDR3 is TGTGCCAGCAGTAGGACGGATTATGGCTACACCTTC. This sequence joins TRBV28 and TRBJ1-2; D unresolved. Trimming shortened V by 5 bases and J by 5 bases, and 9 bases separated the two germline ends. Germline-derived CDR1 and CDR2 are MDHEN and SYDVKM. This CDR3 comprises 12 residues.

This chain uses TRBV10-3 with TRBJ2-7, with D possibly being TRBD2 (5 bases). Per germline, CDR1 ENHRY and CDR2 SYGVKD. This CDR3 region has 14 residues. Deletions cut 3 bases from V and 6 bases from J, with 15 bases between. The CDR3 loop is CAISDGRKSGEQYF. The DNA of the CDR3 is TGTGCCATCAGTGATGGGCGCAAAAGCGGCGAGCAGTACTTC.

This rearrangement joins TRBV13 to TRBJ2-7; D uncertain. CDR1 and CDR2 (germline): PRHDT, FYEKMQ (reference sequence). The CDR3 has 14 amino acids. Trimming took off 6 bases at V and 2 bases at J, with 14 bases between the two ends. The CDR3 bases are TGTGCCAGCAGTCCTGGACCCTCGACCTACGAGCAGTACTTC. It yields the protein CASSPGPSTYEQYF.

The V call is TRBV28, the J call TRBJ1-1; TRBD1 aligns across 7 bases. The V gene's germline CDR1 is MDHEN and CDR2 SYDVKM. V was clipped by 6 bases and J by 0 bases; unmatched bases: 4. The CDR3 spans 14 residues. CDR3 region: CASRVGQLNTEAFF. The CDR3 DNA sequence: TGTGCCAGCAGAGTGGGACAGTTGAACACTGAAGCTTTCTTT.

The rearrangement joins TRBV4-3 to TRBJ2-2, with 8 bases matching TRBD1. The CDR3 runs 15 residues. Germline CDR1 reads LGHNA; CDR2 reads YSLEER. The trim removed 0 bases at V and 7 bases at J, leaving 4 bases unmatched. The chain's CDR3 is CASSQDRGQGGELFF. CDR3 DNA sequence: TGCGCCAGCAGCCAAGATCGCGGACAGGGCGGGGAGCTGTTTTTT.

The chain recombines TRBV7-2 with TRBJ1-3; a weak D match, TRBD1 (5 bases). The germline V and J ends were trimmed by 5 bases and 0 bases, with 17 bases remaining between them. CDR1 and CDR2 (germline): SGHTA, FQGNSA. The CDR3 has 17 amino acids. Written as DNA, the CDR3 is TGTGCCAGCAGCCTAATACCGGGACGGGGCTCTGGAAACACCATATATTTT. Encoded protein: CASSLIPGRGSGNTIYF.

The CDR3 DNA reads TGTGCCAGCAGCTCTCGACAGGGGCTAAAGCCCCAGCATTTT. It yields the protein CASSSRQGLKPQHF. This rearrangement joins TRBV7-8 to TRBJ1-5; TRBD1 agrees at 8 bases. Germline trimming cut 4 bases from V and 8 bases from J; bases unmatched to any gene: 7. Germline-derived CDR1 and CDR2 are SGHVS and FQNEAQ. The CDR3 totals 14 residues. Together with reference TRBV7-8 and TRBJ1-5, the CDR3 gives the full variable domain: GAGVSQSPRYKVAKRGQDVALRCDPISGHVSLFWYQQALGQGPEFLTYFQNEAQLDKSGLPSDRFFAERPEGSVSTLKIQRTQQEDSAVYLCASSSRQGLKPQHFGDGTRLSIL.

This clone was seen only a few times. The rearrangement joins TRBV6-1 to TRBJ1-6; D remains unclear. CDR1 is MNHNS and CDR2 is SASEGT in the germline V gene. CDR3 size: 13 residues. V lost 5 bases to trimming and J lost 8 bases, with 10 bases between them. CDR3 nucleotides: TGTGCCAGCAGTAGCACCTACGATTCACCCCTCCACTTT. Amino acids: CASSSTYDSPLHF.

The chain employs TRBV28 and TRBJ2-1; the D gene could be TRBD1 or TRBD2 (5 bases each). CDR3 length: 14 residues. Trimming stripped 7 bases from V and 6 bases from J, with 16 bases between. Germline loops: CDR1 MDHEN, CDR2 SYDVKM. The CDR3 spells CASTGTITLNEQFF. DNA for the CDR3: TGTGCCAGCACCGGGACCATAACGCTCAATGAGCAGTTCTTC.

CDR3 sequence reads: CASSTWGQGVYEQYF. In nucleotides, the CDR3 is TGTGCCAGCAGCACATGGGGACAGGGGGTCTACGAGCAGTACTTC. This sequence joins TRBV5-5 and TRBJ2-7, with 11 positions matching TRBD1. This CDR3 contains 15 residues. V lost 4 bases, J lost 3 bases, and 6 bases stayed unmatched. Germline loops: CDR1 SGHKS, CDR2 YYEKEE (reference sequence).

The chain joins TRBV7-2 to TRBJ2-7; 7 bases are a match to TRBD2. After removal of 5 bases from V and 7 bases from J, the junction contained 14 bases not matched to a gene. The CDR3 is 15 amino acids. Germline V gives CDR1 SGHTA, CDR2 FQGNSA. In DNA form, the CDR3 reads TGTGCCAGCAGCCGCCAACTAGCCGCCGGGGGGGAGCAGTACTTC. Translated, it gives CASSRQLAAGGEQYF.